The rows below give T cell receptor beta chains drawn from one sample of a study of shared T cell receptors in the human thymus. The protocol was immunoSEQ multiplex PCR, while the TCRdb copy is restricted to in-frame clones and leaves out a portion. The sample lists hundreds of thousands of clones; 87% were seen once. The same data also contributed to another study, on human thymus T cells.

The source material was thymocytes. The receptors were sampled from a boy under three years old with a congenital heart defect. Both conserved end residues are part of each CDR3. The D gene is left open where the match is weak. Clone size is shown for a subset of rows, as once, few, many or a class of expanded clone.

clone_size d_call j_call v_call cdr3_nt cdr3_aa
NA NA TRBJ2-3 TRBV27 TGTGCCAGCAGTCCACCTGAGGGGGGGGCGGAAGATACGCAGTATTTT CASSPPEGGAEDTQYF
NA TRBD1 TRBJ2-3 TRBV4-3 TGCGCCAGCAGCCGGGACAGGGAGCTTCTTTCAGATACGCAGTATTTT CASSRDRELLSDTQYF
once TRBD2 TRBJ2-3 TRBV30 TGTGCCTGGAGTGTTCGACTAGCGGGGGCTGGGGATACGCAGTATTTT CAWSVRLAGAGDTQYF
few TRBD1 TRBJ2-1 TRBV10-2 TGCGCCAGCAGTGAGTTCAACCGGGACAGCATACAAAATGAGCAGTTCTTC CASSEFNRDSIQNEQFF
once NA TRBJ1-6 TRBV5-4 TGTGCCAGCAGCTTGTCGGAGAGAACCGGTTCACCCCTCCACTTT CASSLSERTGSPLHF
NA NA TRBJ2-1 TRBV4-1 TGCGCCAGCAGCCAAGACAGGGGCTTGGGTGAGCAGTTCTTC CASSQDRGLGEQFF
once TRBD1 TRBJ1-1 TRBV14 TGTGCCAGCAGCCAAGGGGACAGGCCTTCGAACACTGAAGCTTTCTTT CASSQGDRPSNTEAFF
NA TRBD1 TRBJ2-7 TRBV4-3 TGCGCCAGCAGCCCAGACAGGGGGAGCTACGAGCAGTACTTC CASSPDRGSYEQYF
once NA TRBJ2-2 TRBV5-6 TGTGCCAGCAGCGGGAGCCCCACGAACACCGGGGAGCTGTTTTTT CASSGSPTNTGELFF
NA TRBD1 TRBJ2-3 TRBV5-1 TGCGCCAGCAGCCCCGAAAGCTTGGAACTTTCTTGGGACAGGAACACAGATACGCAGTATTTT CASSPESLELSWDRNTDTQYF
few TRBD2 TRBJ2-5 TRBV12-5 TGTGCTAGTGGTTTAAGGCTAGCGGGGACTCAAGAGACCCAGTACTTC CASGLRLAGTQETQYF
few NA TRBJ2-7 TRBV14 TGTGCCAGCAGCCGGGGGGACCTCTCCTCCTACGAGCAGTACTTC CASSRGDLSSYEQYF
NA NA TRBJ2-5 TRBV19 TGTGCCAGTAGTCTCCAGGGGAACTGGAAGGAGACCCAGTACTTC CASSLQGNWKETQYF
NA TRBD1 TRBJ1-1 TRBV4-3 TGCGCCAGCAGCCAAGCCGAATCTCGGACAGGGGGCACCATGAACACTGAAGCTTTCTTT CASSQAESRTGGTMNTEAFF
NA NA TRBJ1-2 TRBV19 TGTGCCAGTAGTATCCGAGAGGCTAACTATGGCTACACCTTC CASSIREANYGYTF
few NA TRBJ2-3 TRBV10-3 TGTGCCATCAGTGAGCAGGGGGGCCTCACAGATACGCAGTATTTT CAISEQGGLTDTQYF
NA NA TRBJ2-1 TRBV29-1 TGCAGTCTCACCCGACTAGGAAATTTCAATGAGCAGTTCTTC CSLTRLGNFNEQFF
NA TRBD2 TRBJ2-3 TRBV4-3 TGCGCCAGCAGCCAAGATCGCCCCAGGACTAGCGGGAGTAATCATACGCAGTATTTT CASSQDRPRTSGSNHTQYF
NA NA TRBJ2-1 TRBV25-1 TGTGCCAGCAAGACAGACAGGCCCAATGAGCAGTTCTTC CASKTDRPNEQFF
few NA TRBJ1-6 TRBV7-8 TGTGCCAGCAGCTTAGATGGGGCAGGGGATCGGGGTAGTTCACCCCTCCACTTT CASSLDGAGDRGSSPLHF
NA TRBD1 TRBJ1-2 TRBV5-4 TGTGCCAGCAGCTTGGGGACAGGTCTAGGAGGCTACACCTTC CASSLGTGLGGYTF
NA NA TRBJ1-2 TRBV19 TGTGCCAGTAGAGCTGCTACTAACTATGGCTACACCTTC CASRAATNYGYTF
once NA TRBJ1-1 TRBV28 TGTGCCAGCAGTTCCGAGACAGCGAACACTGAAGCTTTCTTT CASSSETANTEAFF
NA NA TRBJ1-2 TRBV7-9 TGTGCCAGCACACGAACGGGTTTCGGCTACACCTTC CASTRTGFGYTF
NA TRBD2 TRBJ2-7 TRBV7-9 TGTGCCAGCAGCTTCGGCGGGGGGGCTTACGAGCAGTACTTC CASSFGGGAYEQYF
few NA TRBJ2-1 TRBV5-1 TGCGCCAGCAGGGCTAGACTAGGGACTAATGAGCAGTTCTTC CASRARLGTNEQFF